This TCR beta chain was sequenced in a study of graft-versus-host responses after intestinal transplantation. The overall study: Among the recipients, transplants were multivisceral, liver-intestinal, or isolated intestinal. Overall study results and limits: GvH clones appeared in recipient marrow, some first in ileum or blood.

Germline assignment: CDR1 KGHSH and CDR2 LQKENI. V was trimmed by 3 bases and J by 8 bases, leaving 13 bases between them. This CDR3 has 13 residues. Measured with immunoSEQ multiplex PCR; TCRdb has only the in-frame clones, and not every one. The sample has some 120,000 clones, 90% seen once. Note on this clone: Its antigen remains unidentified.

The chain recombines TRBV18 with TRBJ1-1; no clear D. The starting material was unstimulated CD4+ T cells sorted from spleen or lymph node cells, obtained before intestinal transplant. This clonotype was obtained from a human donor who received an intestinal transplant. The CDR3 protein is CASSPLAAAEAFF. The CDR3 DNA reads as TGTGCCAGCTCACCGCTGGCGGCAGCCGAAGCTTTCTTT.